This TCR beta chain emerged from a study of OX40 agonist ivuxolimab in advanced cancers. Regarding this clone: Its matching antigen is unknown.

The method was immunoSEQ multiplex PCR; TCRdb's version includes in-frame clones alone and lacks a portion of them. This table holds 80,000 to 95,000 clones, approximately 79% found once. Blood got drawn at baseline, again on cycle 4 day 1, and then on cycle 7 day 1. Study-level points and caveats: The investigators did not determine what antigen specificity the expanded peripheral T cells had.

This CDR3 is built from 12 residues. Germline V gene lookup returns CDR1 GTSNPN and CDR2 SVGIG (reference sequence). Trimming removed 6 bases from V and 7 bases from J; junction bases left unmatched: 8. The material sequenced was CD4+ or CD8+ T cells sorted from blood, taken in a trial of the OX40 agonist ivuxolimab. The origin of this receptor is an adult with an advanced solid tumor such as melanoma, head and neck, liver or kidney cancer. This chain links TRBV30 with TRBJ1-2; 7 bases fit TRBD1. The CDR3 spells CACRQGISGYTF. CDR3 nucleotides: TGTGCCTGCCGACAGGGCATTAGTGGCTACACCTTC.